The rows below give T cell receptor beta chains drawn from one sample of a study of cytomegalovirus exposure and HLA in healthy donors. Clones were sequenced by immunoSEQ multiplex PCR, and TCRdb holds only the in-frame ones, with some missing. The sample consists of about 130,000 clones, 89% of them appearing once. Sequencing used PBMCs. All receptors derive from a woman between 18 and 30 years old in good health and CMV-seropositive. Each CDR3 is given with its conserved first and last residue. D genes are given only for firm matches. Not every row has a clone size; where given, it reads once, few, many or a size class.

DNA: TGCGCCAGCAGCCAAGACAGGGGCGACTACGAGCAGTACTTC; CDR3: CASSQDRGDYEQYF; D: NA; size: NA; V: TRBV4-3; length: 14; J: TRBJ2-7
DNA: TGTGCCAGCAGTACCCCGGGGTGGGACTATGGCTACACCTTC; CDR3: CASSTPGWDYGYTF; D: NA; size: NA; V: TRBV6-5; length: 14; J: TRBJ1-2
DNA: TGTGCCAGCAGCGTAGGGGTCAGCCCCGGGGAAAAACTGTTTTTT; CDR3: CASSVGVSPGEKLFF; D: NA; size: NA; V: TRBV9; length: 15; J: TRBJ1-4
DNA: TGTGCCAGCAGCCACCCAGCGGGGGGGTTACAAGAGACCCAGTACTTC; CDR3: CASSHPAGGLQETQYF; D: TRBD2; size: NA; V: TRBV7-8; length: 16; J: TRBJ2-5
DNA: TGTGCCAGCAGTGAGCACACCGGGACACAAGGTTCCTACGAGCAGTACTTC; CDR3: CASSEHTGTQGSYEQYF; D: NA; size: once; V: TRBV6-4; length: 17; J: TRBJ2-7
DNA: TGCAGCGTTGAAGATAACGGACAGACCTTGACCGAGCAGTACTTC; CDR3: CSVEDNGQTLTEQYF; D: NA; size: NA; V: TRBV29-1; length: 15; J: TRBJ2-7
DNA: TGTGCCAGCAGTGAAGCGCTAGAGCTAGCCGCGCCTCCTTTGAATGAGCAGTTCTTC; CDR3: CASSEALELAAPPLNEQFF; D: NA; size: NA; V: TRBV2; length: 19; J: TRBJ2-1
DNA: TGTGCCAGCAGCTTAACGGGACAGCTTGAAGCTTTCTTT; CDR3: CASSLTGQLEAFF; D: TRBD1; size: NA; V: TRBV7-6; length: 13; J: TRBJ1-1
DNA: TGCGCCAGCAGCTTGGTTCAGACGGGTACCGGGGAGCTGTTTTTT; CDR3: CASSLVQTGTGELFF; D: NA; size: NA; V: TRBV5-1; length: 15; J: TRBJ2-2
DNA: TGTGCCAGCTCAACTGGAGTCTCTAACTATGGCTACACCTTC; CDR3: CASSTGVSNYGYTF; D: NA; size: NA; V: TRBV18; length: 14; J: TRBJ1-2
DNA: TGTGCCAGCAGCCCCCTGGGTAGCAAGAATACGCAGTATTTT; CDR3: CASSPLGSKNTQYF; D: NA; size: once; V: TRBV11-2; length: 14; J: TRBJ2-3
DNA: TGTGCCAGCAGCCCGACAGCAGGGGCGCAAGCTTTCTTT; CDR3: CASSPTAGAQAFF; D: NA; size: NA; V: TRBV13; length: 13; J: TRBJ1-1
DNA: TGTGCCAGTAGTATAGGACGGCTAGCGGGGGCGAGGGTCTTC; CDR3: CASSIGRLAGARVF; D: TRBD2; size: NA; V: TRBV19; length: 14; J: TRBJ2-1
DNA: TGTGCCAGCAGTTTAATGGGACAGGGGTACAATGAGCAGTTCTTC; CDR3: CASSLMGQGYNEQFF; D: TRBD1; size: NA; V: TRBV27; length: 15; J: TRBJ2-1
DNA: TGCGCCAGCAGCCAAGTCGGGACAGGGGCTTCACCCCTCCACTTT; CDR3: CASSQVGTGASPLHF; D: TRBD1; size: NA; V: TRBV4-3; length: 15; J: TRBJ1-6
DNA: TGTGCCAGCAGTGAGGGAGGGGCCGAAGACTATGGCTACACCTTC; CDR3: CASSEGGAEDYGYTF; D: NA; size: NA; V: TRBV2; length: 15; J: TRBJ1-2
DNA: TGTGCCAGCAGCTTAGTTTTTCTGGACCAGGGCTCTGAAGCTTTCTTT; CDR3: CASSLVFLDQGSEAFF; D: NA; size: few; V: TRBV7-6; length: 16; J: TRBJ1-1
DNA: TGTGCCAGCAGCTTGACAGGAAACACTGAAGCTTTCTTT; CDR3: CASSLTGNTEAFF; D: NA; size: NA; V: TRBV27; length: 13; J: TRBJ1-1
DNA: TGCGCCAGCAGCTCGGGACAGGGGATTCCTGAAGCTTTCTTT; CDR3: CASSSGQGIPEAFF; D: TRBD1; size: NA; V: TRBV5-1; length: 14; J: TRBJ1-1
DNA: TGTGCCAGCTCTAGGGACAGGGGACACAATGAGCAGTTCTTC; CDR3: CASSRDRGHNEQFF; D: TRBD1; size: NA; V: TRBV28; length: 14; J: TRBJ2-1
DNA: TGCGCCAGCAGCTCATACCTTCCGGGACAGCTAAACTATGGCTACACCTTC; CDR3: CASSSYLPGQLNYGYTF; D: TRBD1; size: NA; V: TRBV5-1; length: 17; J: TRBJ1-2
DNA: TGTGCCAGCAGCAACGGACTAGCGCCCTTCTCCTACAATGAGCAGTTCTTC; CDR3: CASSNGLAPFSYNEQFF; D: TRBD2; size: NA; V: TRBV7-3; length: 17; J: TRBJ2-1
DNA: TGTGCCAGCAGCTCGCCTGACGGGCTAGCGGGGGGGAACTACAATGAGCAGTTCTTC; CDR3: CASSSPDGLAGGNYNEQFF; D: TRBD2; size: NA; V: TRBV5-4; length: 19; J: TRBJ2-1
DNA: TGTGCCAGCAGTTTGGCTTTCAGGGACAATGAGCAGTTCTTC; CDR3: CASSLAFRDNEQFF; D: NA; size: NA; V: TRBV28; length: 14; J: TRBJ2-1
DNA: TGTGCCAGCAGAACTGCTGGGAGGGAGTACTTC; CDR3: CASRTAGREYF; D: TRBD2; size: NA; V: TRBV6-5; length: 11; J: TRBJ2-5
DNA: TGTGCCAGCAGTACTACATGGGACAGTTCCTATGGCTACACCTTC; CDR3: CASSTTWDSSYGYTF; D: TRBD1; size: NA; V: TRBV9; length: 15; J: TRBJ1-2
DNA: TGTGCCAGCAGTCGCCGCGCCCCCTACGAGCAGTACTTC; CDR3: CASSRRAPYEQYF; D: NA; size: NA; V: TRBV6-5; length: 13; J: TRBJ2-7
DNA: TGTGCCAGCAGCTTAGATAGCCCCGAAGGGAGGGACGAGCAGTACTTC; CDR3: CASSLDSPEGRDEQYF; D: TRBD2; size: NA; V: TRBV11-3; length: 16; J: TRBJ2-7
DNA: TGTGCCAGCAGCCAACGGGGGTCTGGAAACACCATATATTTT; CDR3: CASSQRGSGNTIYF; D: NA; size: once; V: TRBV4-2; length: 14; J: TRBJ1-3
DNA: TGTGCCAGCAGCGCCGGCTACGAGCAGTACTTC; CDR3: CASSAGYEQYF; D: NA; size: NA; V: TRBV5-6; length: 11; J: TRBJ2-7
DNA: TGTGCCAGCAGTCCTAACTACGCCTACGAGCAGTACTTC; CDR3: CASSPNYAYEQYF; D: NA; size: NA; V: TRBV2; length: 13; J: TRBJ2-7
DNA: TGTGCCAGCAGTCGACAGGGAACTAACTATGGCTACACCTTC; CDR3: CASSRQGTNYGYTF; D: TRBD1; size: NA; V: TRBV7-2; length: 14; J: TRBJ1-2
DNA: TGTGCCAGCAGCCGGACAGGACATAACACCGGGGAGCTGTTTTTT; CDR3: CASSRTGHNTGELFF; D: TRBD1; size: NA; V: TRBV6-5; length: 15; J: TRBJ2-2
DNA: TGTGCCAGCAAGGGGACAGGGGATCAGCCCCAGCATTTT; CDR3: CASKGTGDQPQHF; D: TRBD1; size: NA; V: TRBV2; length: 13; J: TRBJ1-5
DNA: TGCGCCAGCAGCCAAGTTTTAGCCGGGACAGACATGAACACTGAAGCTTTCTTT; CDR3: CASSQVLAGTDMNTEAFF; D: TRBD1; size: NA; V: TRBV4-1; length: 18; J: TRBJ1-1
DNA: TGTGCCAGTAGTATAGGACTAGGGATGAACACTGAAGCTTTCTTT; CDR3: CASSIGLGMNTEAFF; D: NA; size: NA; V: TRBV19; length: 15; J: TRBJ1-1
DNA: TGTGCCAGCAGTTCCTCACAGGAAATCTATGGCTACACCTTC; CDR3: CASSSSQEIYGYTF; D: NA; size: NA; V: TRBV28; length: 14; J: TRBJ1-2
DNA: TGTGCCAGCAGTTACTCGGGTAGCCGCGAGCAGTACTTC; CDR3: CASSYSGSREQYF; D: NA; size: NA; V: TRBV6-5; length: 13; J: TRBJ2-7
DNA: TGCGCCAGCAGCTCCCCTAGCGGTACTAGCACAGATACGCAGTATTTT; CDR3: CASSSPSGTSTDTQYF; D: TRBD2; size: once; V: TRBV5-1; length: 16; J: TRBJ2-3
DNA: TGTGCCACCTCCAGGTGGGGGACTGGGACCCAGTACTTC; CDR3: CATSRWGTGTQYF; D: NA; size: NA; V: TRBV6-1; length: 13; J: TRBJ2-5